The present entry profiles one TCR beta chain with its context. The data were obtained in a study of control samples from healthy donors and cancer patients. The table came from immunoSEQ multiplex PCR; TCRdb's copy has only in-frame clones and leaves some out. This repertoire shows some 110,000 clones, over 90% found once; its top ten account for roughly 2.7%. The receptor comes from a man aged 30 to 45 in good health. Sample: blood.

This CDR3 reads CASSSRGGGSEKLFF. The CDR3 DNA reads as TGTGCCAGCAGTTCCAGGGGCGGGGGCTCTGAAAAACTGTTTTTT. This chain joins TRBV6-6 and TRBJ1-4; D possibly corresponds to TRBD1 (6 bases). Germline V CDR1 and CDR2: MNHNY, SVGAGI (reference sequence). This CDR3 has 15 amino acids. Trimming shortened V by 4 bases and J by 7 bases, and 16 bases separated the two germline ends.